Listed below are T cell receptor beta chains from one sample, sequenced in a study of blood T cell repertoires in COVID-19. Measured with immunoSEQ multiplex PCR; TCRdb has only the in-frame clones, and not every one. Among about 180,000 clones listed, 65% to 90% were seen once. Sequenced: PBMCs or T cells enriched from blood (not recorded which). The receptors shown here come from a man over 45 who had recovered from COVID-19. Each CDR3 is given with its conserved first and last residue. Fields, in order: clone size, D gene, V gene, J gene, CDR3 DNA, CDR3 protein. The D gene is left open where the match is weak. Where a row states a size, it is once, few, many or the class of an expanded clone; other rows omit it.

clone size: -
D gene: TRBD1
V gene: TRBV7-2
J gene: TRBJ1-1
CDR3 DNA: TGTGCCAGCAGCTTAGGACAGGGGAACACTGAAGCTTTCTTT
CDR3 protein: CASSLGQGNTEAFF

clone size: -
D gene: -
V gene: TRBV30
J gene: TRBJ1-3
CDR3 DNA: TGTGCCTTCCAACGGGGGGCGTCGGGAAACACCATATATTTT
CDR3 protein: CAFQRGASGNTIYF

clone size: -
D gene: -
V gene: TRBV11-2
J gene: TRBJ1-2
CDR3 DNA: TGTGCCAGCAGCTTAGGGCGGACTGAGTCTAACACCTTC
CDR3 protein: CASSLGRTESNTF

clone size: few
D gene: -
V gene: TRBV6-5
J gene: TRBJ1-5
CDR3 DNA: TGTGCCAGCATGGAGGCAGGGGCCGGCAATCAGCCCCAGCATTTT
CDR3 protein: CASMEAGAGNQPQHF

clone size: once
D gene: -
V gene: TRBV5-1
J gene: TRBJ1-1
CDR3 DNA: TGCGCCAGCAGCTTGGCCCGGGGAGGCACTGAAGCTTTCTTT
CDR3 protein: CASSLARGGTEAFF

clone size: -
D gene: TRBD1
V gene: TRBV10-1
J gene: TRBJ1-1
CDR3 DNA: TGCGCCAGCAGTGATTCCGCCGGGACAGGGGGAACTGAAGCTTTCTTT
CDR3 protein: CASSDSAGTGGTEAFF

clone size: -
D gene: -
V gene: TRBV30
J gene: TRBJ1-3
CDR3 DNA: TGTGCCTGGGAGCGAGGTACTGGAAACACCATATATTTT
CDR3 protein: CAWERGTGNTIYF

clone size: -
D gene: -
V gene: TRBV6-6
J gene: TRBJ2-2
CDR3 DNA: TGTGCCAGCAACTACTTAGGGGAGCTGTTTTTT
CDR3 protein: CASNYLGELFF

clone size: -
D gene: -
V gene: TRBV18
J gene: TRBJ2-3
CDR3 DNA: TGTGCCAGCTCTCCCTTCAGGGCCACAGATACGCAGTATTTT
CDR3 protein: CASSPFRATDTQYF

clone size: -
D gene: -
V gene: TRBV19
J gene: TRBJ1-4
CDR3 DNA: TGTGCCAGTAGTACAGGGTTCTCTAATGAAAAACTGTTTTTT
CDR3 protein: CASSTGFSNEKLFF

clone size: -
D gene: -
V gene: TRBV3-1/TRBV3-2
J gene: TRBJ1-4
CDR3 DNA: TGTGCCAGCAGCCTCTACAATGAAAAACTGTTTTTT
CDR3 protein: CASSLYNEKLFF

clone size: -
D gene: -
V gene: TRBV13
J gene: TRBJ2-6
CDR3 DNA: TGTGCCAGCAGCTTATACCCCACGGGATCTGGGGCCAACGTCCTGACTTTC
CDR3 protein: CASSLYPTGSGANVLTF

clone size: -
D gene: TRBD2
V gene: TRBV3-1/TRBV3-2
J gene: TRBJ2-7
CDR3 DNA: TGTGCCAGCAGCCCCCCTACGGAGGGCGGGAGGCCCTACGAGCAGTACTTC
CDR3 protein: CASSPPTEGGRPYEQYF

clone size: -
D gene: TRBD1
V gene: TRBV7-8
J gene: TRBJ1-1
CDR3 DNA: TGTGCCAGCAGCTGGGGACAGGGGAACACTGAAGCTTTCTTT
CDR3 protein: CASSWGQGNTEAFF

clone size: -
D gene: -
V gene: TRBV10-2
J gene: TRBJ2-1
CDR3 DNA: TGCGCCAGCAGGCCGAGCTCCTACAATGAGCAGTTCTTC
CDR3 protein: CASRPSSYNEQFF

clone size: -
D gene: TRBD1
V gene: TRBV30
J gene: TRBJ1-2
CDR3 DNA: TGTGCCTGGTCGGGACAGGCGAACTATGGCTACACCTTC
CDR3 protein: CAWSGQANYGYTF

clone size: -
D gene: TRBD1
V gene: TRBV7-9
J gene: TRBJ1-3
CDR3 DNA: TGTGCCAGCAGATGGGACAGGGGCTTTGGAAACACCATATATTTT
CDR3 protein: CASRWDRGFGNTIYF

clone size: -
D gene: -
V gene: TRBV7-2
J gene: TRBJ2-5
CDR3 DNA: TGTGCCAGCAGCTTAGCAACAACTAGTTCCCAAGAGACCCAGTACTTC
CDR3 protein: CASSLATTSSQETQYF

clone size: -
D gene: TRBD2
V gene: TRBV3-1/TRBV3-2
J gene: TRBJ2-3
CDR3 DNA: TGTGCCAGCAGCCAAGCAGGCGGGGGGGACCCAGATACGCAGTATTTT
CDR3 protein: CASSQAGGGDPDTQYF

clone size: -
D gene: -
V gene: TRBV28
J gene: TRBJ2-7
CDR3 DNA: TGTGCCAGCAGTTTAGAGGCCGGCTACGAGCAGTACTTC
CDR3 protein: CASSLEAGYEQYF

clone size: -
D gene: -
V gene: TRBV7-9
J gene: TRBJ2-2
CDR3 DNA: TGTGCCAGCAGCTTAGGCCCGGGACATCTCACCGGGGAGCTGTTTTTT
CDR3 protein: CASSLGPGHLTGELFF

clone size: -
D gene: -
V gene: TRBV29-1
J gene: TRBJ1-5
CDR3 DNA: TGCAGCGTTGTGCTGGGGCAGGGTCAGCCCCAGCATTTT
CDR3 protein: CSVVLGQGQPQHF

clone size: -
D gene: TRBD1
V gene: TRBV10-2
J gene: TRBJ1-1
CDR3 DNA: TGCGCCAGCAGCCAGGGGGGCACTGAAGCTTTCTTT
CDR3 protein: CASSQGGTEAFF

clone size: -
D gene: -
V gene: TRBV5-4
J gene: TRBJ1-1
CDR3 DNA: TGTGCCAGCAGCTTGGAGGGTCCGCGGGGCACTGAAGCTTTCTTT
CDR3 protein: CASSLEGPRGTEAFF

clone size: -
D gene: -
V gene: TRBV27
J gene: TRBJ1-2
CDR3 DNA: TGTGCCAGCAGAGGACATAACAAGAACTATGGCTACACCTTC
CDR3 protein: CASRGHNKNYGYTF

clone size: -
D gene: -
V gene: TRBV14
J gene: TRBJ1-2
CDR3 DNA: TGTGCCAGCAGCCTCGACATGAACTATGGCTACACCTTC
CDR3 protein: CASSLDMNYGYTF

clone size: few
D gene: -
V gene: TRBV5-5
J gene: TRBJ1-4
CDR3 DNA: TGTGCCAGCAGCTACCAGCGGCCGAAAACAACTAATGAAAAACTGTTTTTT
CDR3 protein: CASSYQRPKTTNEKLFF

clone size: -
D gene: -
V gene: TRBV7-8
J gene: TRBJ1-2
CDR3 DNA: TGTGCCAGCAGCCTACAAGGGGCAGGGTTTGCTAACTATGGCTACACCTTC
CDR3 protein: CASSLQGAGFANYGYTF

clone size: -
D gene: -
V gene: TRBV2
J gene: TRBJ2-7
CDR3 DNA: TGTGCCAGCAGTGAATATGGGGGGTGGACACCAGCGTCCTACGAGCAGTACTTC
CDR3 protein: CASSEYGGWTPASYEQYF

clone size: -
D gene: -
V gene: TRBV7-9
J gene: TRBJ2-7
CDR3 DNA: TGTGCCAGCGCTCCGCGGAGCTCCTACGAGCAGTACTTC
CDR3 protein: CASAPRSSYEQYF

clone size: -
D gene: -
V gene: TRBV11-2
J gene: TRBJ1-6
CDR3 DNA: TGTGCCAGCAGCTTATCCCAGAAAAATTCACCCCTCCACTTT
CDR3 protein: CASSLSQKNSPLHF

clone size: -
D gene: TRBD1
V gene: TRBV19
J gene: TRBJ1-5
CDR3 DNA: TGTGCCAGTAGTACGGACAGGGGCGGCAATCAGCCCCAGCATTTT
CDR3 protein: CASSTDRGGNQPQHF

clone size: -
D gene: -
V gene: TRBV30
J gene: TRBJ1-1
CDR3 DNA: TGTGCCTGGAGGGAAGGGGCGCGTACTGAAGCTTTCTTT
CDR3 protein: CAWREGARTEAFF

clone size: -
D gene: -
V gene: TRBV5-1
J gene: TRBJ2-5
CDR3 DNA: TGCGCCAGCAGCTTCGGACTCTTGGAGGAGACCCAGTACTTC
CDR3 protein: CASSFGLLEETQYF

clone size: once
D gene: TRBD2
V gene: TRBV27
J gene: TRBJ2-3
CDR3 DNA: TGCGCCCGCAGTTCCCGGGGGCAGCGGGGGGGTAGCACAGATACGCAGTATTTT
CDR3 protein: CARSSRGQRGGSTDTQYF

clone size: -
D gene: -
V gene: TRBV9
J gene: TRBJ1-2
CDR3 DNA: TGTGCCAGCAGCGAGACAGGTACCTATGGCTACACCTTC
CDR3 protein: CASSETGTYGYTF

clone size: -
D gene: -
V gene: TRBV28
J gene: TRBJ1-4
CDR3 DNA: TGTGCCAGCAGTTTAGCAGACTTGAATGAAAAACTGTTTTTT
CDR3 protein: CASSLADLNEKLFF

clone size: -
D gene: -
V gene: TRBV5-1
J gene: TRBJ1-3
CDR3 DNA: TGCGCCAGCTCCAGGGGCGAAGGGGATGGAAACACCATATATTTT
CDR3 protein: CASSRGEGDGNTIYF

clone size: -
D gene: -
V gene: TRBV5-4
J gene: TRBJ1-4
CDR3 DNA: TGTGCCAGCACCATTGGGGGACATCAAACTGAAAAACTGTTTTTT
CDR3 protein: CASTIGGHQTEKLFF

clone size: once
D gene: -
V gene: TRBV12-5
J gene: TRBJ1-6
CDR3 DNA: TGTGCTAGTGGTTTGATAACAGGGAGCTCCTATAATTCACCCCTCCACTTT
CDR3 protein: CASGLITGSSYNSPLHF

clone size: -
D gene: TRBD1
V gene: TRBV7-2
J gene: TRBJ1-3
CDR3 DNA: TGTGCCAGCAGCCTGACGACAGGGCTGGAGGGAAACACCATATATTTT
CDR3 protein: CASSLTTGLEGNTIYF

clone size: -
D gene: TRBD1
V gene: TRBV5-1
J gene: TRBJ1-1
CDR3 DNA: TGCGCCAGCAGCGGACGACAGGGGGGGAGGAACACTGAAGCTTTCTTT
CDR3 protein: CASSGRQGGRNTEAFF

clone size: -
D gene: -
V gene: TRBV11-1
J gene: TRBJ2-2
CDR3 DNA: TGTGCCAGCAGCAGGGACACTAAGACCGGGGAGCTGTTTTTT
CDR3 protein: CASSRDTKTGELFF

clone size: -
D gene: -
V gene: TRBV10-3
J gene: TRBJ1-1
CDR3 DNA: TGTGCCATCAGTGAGTCCCCCAGGCTGAACACTGAAGCTTTCTTT
CDR3 protein: CAISESPRLNTEAFF

clone size: -
D gene: TRBD1
V gene: TRBV5-5
J gene: TRBJ2-3
CDR3 DNA: TGTGCCAGCAGCTTGGAATGGGCAGGGGGCGCAGATACGCAGTATTTT
CDR3 protein: CASSLEWAGGADTQYF

clone size: -
D gene: -
V gene: TRBV3-1/TRBV3-2
J gene: TRBJ2-1
CDR3 DNA: TGTGCCAGCAGCCAACTCGGGGAACTTATAGGGTTCCACAATGAGCAGTTCTTC
CDR3 protein: CASSQLGELIGFHNEQFF

clone size: -
D gene: -
V gene: TRBV11-2
J gene: TRBJ1-1
CDR3 DNA: TGTGCCAGCAGCTTGGAGTTCACTGAAGCTTTCTTT
CDR3 protein: CASSLEFTEAFF

clone size: -
D gene: TRBD1
V gene: TRBV6-1
J gene: TRBJ2-7
CDR3 DNA: TGTGCCAGCAGTGACCGGGACAGGATGTCCTACGAGCAGTACTTC
CDR3 protein: CASSDRDRMSYEQYF